This T cell receptor beta chain is drawn from a study of tumor-infiltrating lymphocytes in primary liver carcinoma. Starting from 500 ng of total RNA, TCR beta cDNA was produced with a primer in the constant region. Slightly modified ARM-PCR served as the procedure for the TCR beta libraries. These libraries came from three rounds of nested multiplex PCR. Rounds one and two of PCR, each of 10 to 11 cycles, were primed with TRBV1-TRBV30 forward primers and a C-beta reverse primer. TCRdb ran MiXCR on the multiplex PCR reads and lists one entry per CDR3 protein. Seen here are more than 95,000 distinct CDR3 sequences, 55% to 75% observed once, and the top ten hold roughly 8%. This CDR3 contains 12 residues. Trimming left V 5 bases short and J 3 bases short, with 8 bases between. The germline V gene has CDR1 SQVTM and CDR2 ANQGSEA. Co-extraction yielded RNA and DNA from about 20-30 mg of unsorted bulk tissue.

This clonotype was detected ten times or more. The sample taken for sequencing was liver tumor tissue from sampling region 3. As for subset: tumor region T3, left-lateral pole. This receptor was identified in an older woman with primary liver carcinoma and hepatitis B virus infection. The chain is built from TRBV29-1 and TRBJ1-5; no definite D call. CDR3: CSVSGINQPQHF. In DNA, the CDR3 is TGCAGCGTTTCGGGTATCAATCAGCCCCAGCATTTT.